This record looks at one TCR beta chain sequence and its context. Its antigen is not identified. This sample was taken from a study of cytomegalovirus exposure and HLA in healthy donors. Overall study: In an earlier analysis, 117 million unique TCR beta sequences were found from 150 million to 200 million T cells.

Study results and limitations: There were reportedly fewer N-insertions in an Asian-associated ancestry cluster than the roughly 700-donor mean, in a later analysis.

Primers included in the PCR were 60 Vbeta and 13 Jbeta primers. TCRdb's table, derived via immunoSEQ multiplex PCR, lists solely in-frame clones and lacks some. The profile shows 30,000 to 40,000 clones, roughly 84% of them singletons. The CDR3 totals 17 residues. The germline V gene encodes CDR1 ENHRY and CDR2 SYGVKD. V shed 6 bases and J 4 bases; nucleotides not matched to a gene: 10. The clonotype originates from a woman under 30 in good health and CMV-seronegative. Sequences were obtained from PBMCs. V gene TRBV10-3 combines with J gene TRBJ1-3, with 12 bases matching TRBD1. In DNA, the CDR3 is TGTGCCATCAGCCCGGGACAGGGGGCGCTTTCGGGAAACACCATATATTTT. It yields the protein CAISPGQGALSGNTIYF.